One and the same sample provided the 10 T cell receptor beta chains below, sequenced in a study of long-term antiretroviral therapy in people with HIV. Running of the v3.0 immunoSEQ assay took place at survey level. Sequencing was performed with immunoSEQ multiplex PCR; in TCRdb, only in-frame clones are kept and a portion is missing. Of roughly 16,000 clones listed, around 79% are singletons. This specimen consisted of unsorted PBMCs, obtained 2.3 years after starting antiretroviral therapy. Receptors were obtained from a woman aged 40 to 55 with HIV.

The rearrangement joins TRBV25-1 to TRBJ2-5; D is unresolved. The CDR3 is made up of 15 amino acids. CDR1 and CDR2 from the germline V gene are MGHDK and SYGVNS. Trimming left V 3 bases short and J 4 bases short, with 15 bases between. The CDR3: CASSEVGQARETQYF. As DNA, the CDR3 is TGTGCCAGCAGTGAGGTTGGGCAGGCACGAGAGACCCAGTACTTC.

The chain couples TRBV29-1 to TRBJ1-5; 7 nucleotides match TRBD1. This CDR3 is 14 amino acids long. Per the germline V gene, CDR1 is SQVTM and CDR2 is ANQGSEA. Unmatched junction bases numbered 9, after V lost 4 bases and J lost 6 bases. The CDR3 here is CSVGVGGGGQPQHF. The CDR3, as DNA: TGCAGCGTTGGGGTAGGGGGCGGCGGTCAGCCCCAGCATTTT.

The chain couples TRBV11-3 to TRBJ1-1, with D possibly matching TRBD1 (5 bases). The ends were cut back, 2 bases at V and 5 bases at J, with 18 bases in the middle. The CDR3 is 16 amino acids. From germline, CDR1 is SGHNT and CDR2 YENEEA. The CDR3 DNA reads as TGTGCCAGCAGCTTACTCCCAGGGACGCCGAAAACTGAAGCTTTCTTT. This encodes CASSLLPGTPKTEAFF.

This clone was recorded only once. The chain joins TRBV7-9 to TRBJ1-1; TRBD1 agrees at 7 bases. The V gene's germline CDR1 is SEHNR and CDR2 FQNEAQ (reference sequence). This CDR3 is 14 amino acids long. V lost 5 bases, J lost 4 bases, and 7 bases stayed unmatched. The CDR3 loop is CASSATGAGTEAFF. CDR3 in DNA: TGTGCCAGCAGCGCCACAGGGGCCGGCACTGAAGCTTTCTTT.

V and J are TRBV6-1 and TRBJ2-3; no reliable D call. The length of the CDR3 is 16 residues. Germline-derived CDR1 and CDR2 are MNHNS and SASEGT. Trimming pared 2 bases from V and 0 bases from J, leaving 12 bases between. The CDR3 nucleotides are TGTGCCAGCAGTGAACGTAGATCCTGGAGCACAGATACGCAGTATTTT. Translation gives CASSERRSWSTDTQYF.

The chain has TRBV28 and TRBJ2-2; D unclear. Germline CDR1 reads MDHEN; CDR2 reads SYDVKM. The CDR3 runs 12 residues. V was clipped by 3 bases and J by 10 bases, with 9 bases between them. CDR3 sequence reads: CASSFLFTELFF. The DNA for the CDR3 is TGTGCCAGCAGTTTTCTATTTACGGAGCTGTTTTTT.

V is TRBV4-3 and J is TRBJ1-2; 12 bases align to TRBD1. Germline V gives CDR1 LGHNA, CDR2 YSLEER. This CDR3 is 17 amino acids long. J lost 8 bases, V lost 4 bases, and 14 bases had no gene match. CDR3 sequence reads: CASSPRDRGPGSRGYTF. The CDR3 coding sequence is TGCGCCAGCAGCCCTAGGGACAGGGGGCCGGGTTCCCGCGGCTACACCTTC.

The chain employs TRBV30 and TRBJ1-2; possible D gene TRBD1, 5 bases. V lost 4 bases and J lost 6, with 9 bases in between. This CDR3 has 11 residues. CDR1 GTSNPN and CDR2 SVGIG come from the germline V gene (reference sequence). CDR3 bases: TGTGCCTGGACCCAGGGTCATGGCTACACCTTC. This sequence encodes CAWTQGHGYTF.

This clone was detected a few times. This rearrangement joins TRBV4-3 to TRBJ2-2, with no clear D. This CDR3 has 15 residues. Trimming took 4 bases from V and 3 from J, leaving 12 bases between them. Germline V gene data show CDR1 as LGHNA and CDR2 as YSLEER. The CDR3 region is CASSPSWTDTGELFF. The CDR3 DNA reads TGCGCCAGCAGCCCGTCATGGACGGACACCGGGGAGCTGTTTTTT.

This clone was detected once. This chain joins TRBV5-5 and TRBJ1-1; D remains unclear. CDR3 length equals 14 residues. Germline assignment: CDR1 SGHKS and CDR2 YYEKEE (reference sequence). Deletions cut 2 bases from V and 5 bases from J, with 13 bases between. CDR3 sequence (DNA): TGTGCCAGCAGCTTAGAAGGGTGGTTAACTGAAGCTTTCTTT. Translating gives CASSLEGWLTEAFF. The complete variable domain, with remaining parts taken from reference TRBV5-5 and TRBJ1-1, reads DAGVTQSPTHLIKTRGQQVTLRCSPISGHKSVSWYQQVLGQGPQFIFQYYEKEERGRGNFPDRFSARQFPNYSSELNVNALLLGDSALYLCASSLEGWLTEAFFGQGTRLTVV.